This record looks at one T cell receptor (beta chain) sequence and its context. Its antigen is undetermined. This sample is part of a study of cytomegalovirus exposure and HLA in healthy donors. Overall study results and limits: Confirmation was obtained in vitro that a few CMV-associated chains are specific for CMV antigens. Earlier findings revealed that most TCR beta V segments proved productive either about 87% or about 30% of the time.

V dropped 2 bases and J dropped 0; count of bases not matched to a gene: 13. CDR1 and CDR2 from the germline V gene are SGHVS and FNYEAQ. The CDR3 spans 18 residues. Healthy individuals who donated bone marrow served as the donors. The PCR contained 60 Vbeta and 13 Jbeta primers. Per the original data handling: In a later analysis, the count reached about 75 million unique TCR beta chains, with approximately 10 million shared. The protocol was immunoSEQ multiplex PCR, while the TCRdb copy is restricted to in-frame clones and leaves out a portion. The V and J calls and the clone size are those of that table, but D and trimming were determined from the DNA. Of 120,000 to 150,000 clones detected, 66% appear once; the ten largest clones hold roughly 6%.

Sequenced input: PBMCs. This sequence was found in a woman aged 55-75 years in good health and CMV-seronegative. The J gene is TRBJ2-7, the V gene TRBV7-6, with TRBD1 matching over 7 bases. The CDR3 DNA follows: TGTGCCAGCAGCTTATACCCTGTGGACAGGCGATCCTCCTACGAGCAGTACTTC. As protein: CASSLYPVDRRSSYEQYF. Using reference TRBV7-6 and TRBJ2-7 for the parts outside the CDR3, the full variable domain is GAGVSQSPRYKVTKRGQDVALRCDPISGHVSLYWYRQALGQGPEFLTYFNYEAQQDKSGLPNDRFSAERPEGSISTLTIQRTEQRDSAMYRCASSLYPVDRRSSYEQYFGPGTRLTVT.